The TCR beta chain under discussion was sequenced for a study of T cell responses to AZD1222 COVID-19 vaccine. Study-wide context: Pooled together were second doses at about 4 or about 12 weeks. Findings of the study overall: No day 14 peak samples; only post-peak repertoires were characterized. Donors were chiefly white British, with a greater number of females, and clonal diversity was perhaps underestimated. An increase in Spike-specific TCR breadth and depth was observed after two AZD1222 doses.

Only in-frame clones appear in the TCRdb table, and some are missing; sequencing was by immunoSEQ multiplex PCR. The profile shows roughly 130,000 clones, 92% of them singletons. A word on this clone: Its target is not known.

Germline lookup yields CDR1 SNHLY and CDR2 FYNNEI. J gave up 1 base and V 7 bases, and 9 bases lay outside the gene matches. This CDR3 is 15 amino acids long. The specimen comprised peripheral blood, sampled on day 0 of AZD1222 vaccination. This receptor was identified in an adult in good health. This chain links TRBV2 with TRBJ1-1; 7 nucleotides align to TRBD1. DNA of the CDR3: TGTGCCAGCAACCCTATACGACAGGGGAACACTGAAGCTTTCTTT. Protein: CASNPIRQGNTEAFF. Combining the CDR3 with reference TRBV2 and TRBJ1-1 gives the whole variable domain EPEVTQTPSHQVTQMGQEVILRCVPISNHLYFYWYRQILGQKVEFLVSFYNNEISEKSEIFDDQFSVERPDGSNFTLKIRSTKLEDSAMYFCASNPIRQGNTEAFFGQGTRLTVV.